This entry lists 25 T cell receptor beta chains sequenced from one sample in a study of cytomegalovirus exposure and HLA in healthy donors. The study ran its PCR with 60 Vbeta and 13 Jbeta primers. Profiled with immunoSEQ multiplex PCR; TCRdb holds only in-frame clones, not every one. The sample consists of 90,000 to 100,000 clones, roughly 76% of them appearing once. Sequenced input: PBMCs. The receptors originated from a female donor in good health and CMV-seronegative.

This chain uses TRBV9 with TRBJ2-3; 8 bases line up with TRBD2. The CDR3 is 15 amino acids. J lost 6 bases, V lost 0 bases, and 6 bases had no gene match. In germline, CDR1 is SGDLS, CDR2 YYNGEE. In DNA form, the CDR3 reads TGTGCCAGCAGCGTAGCAGGCGGGGGGCCGGATACGCAGTATTTT. This codes for CASSVAGGGPDTQYF.

This chain's CDR3 is CASSRVPGASGNNEQFF. The CDR3 DNA reads TGCGCCAGCAGCCGTGTGCCAGGGGCGTCCGGCAACAATGAGCAGTTCTTC. The rearrangement uses TRBV5-1 and TRBJ2-1; D is possibly TRBD1 (6 bases). The CDR3 sequence is 17 residues long. The V end lost 4 bases, the J end lost 5 bases, and 22 bases lay between the germline ends. Per germline, CDR1 SGHRS and CDR2 YFSETQ.

V usage is TRBV18 and J usage is TRBJ2-5; TRBD1 matches at 7 bases. The CDR3 totals 14 residues. J was trimmed by 2 bases and V by 4 bases; bases with no gene match: 4. The germline gives CDR1 KGHSH, CDR2 LQKENI. CDR3 residues: CASSRDRVQETQYF. The CDR3 region has the DNA TGTGCCAGCTCACGTGACAGGGTTCAAGAGACCCAGTACTTC.

The V gene is TRBV28, the J gene TRBJ2-7; 9 bases fit TRBD2. In germline, CDR1 is MDHEN, CDR2 SYDVKM. The CDR3 runs 16 residues. V shed 4 bases, J shed 1 base, and the junction held 8 bases outside the gene matches. Written as DNA, the CDR3 is TGTGCCAGCAGTTCCTTCGGGACTAGCTGGTCCTACGAGCAGTACTTC. Its protein product is CASSSFGTSWSYEQYF.

The rearrangement uses TRBV5-1 and TRBJ2-5; 7 positions agree with TRBD1. The CDR3 length is 15 residues. The junction had 8 bases not matched to a gene; V was cut back by 4 bases and J by 2 bases. Germline-derived CDR1 and CDR2 are SGHRS and YFSETQ. In DNA, the CDR3 is TGCGCCAGCAGCGCACAGGGGTTGGGGCAAGAGACCCAGTACTTC. This codes for CASSAQGLGQETQYF.

V gene TRBV19 combines with J gene TRBJ2-6, with D unclear. Trimming cost V 2 bases and J 3 bases, with 2 bases left between them. CDR3 size: 13 residues. Germline CDR1 LNHDA, CDR2 SQIVND (reference sequence). The CDR3 region is CASSILGANVLTF. The CDR3 DNA reads TGTGCCAGTAGTATACTTGGGGCCAACGTCCTGACTTTC.

The V and J genes are TRBV6-1 and TRBJ2-6, with 7 bases lining up with TRBD1. V lost 3 bases, J lost 0 bases, and 5 bases stayed unmatched. This CDR3 comprises 17 residues. Germline CDR1 reads MNHNS; CDR2 reads SASEGT. The CDR3 is CASSDTGVPSGANVLTF. In nucleotides, the CDR3 is TGTGCCAGCAGTGATACAGGGGTTCCCTCTGGGGCCAACGTCCTGACTTTC.

CDR3 DNA sequence: TGTGCCAGCAGTTTGCGGCGGGGGGGTGGTGAGCAGTTCTTC. This translates into CASSLRRGGGEQFF. The rearrangement joins TRBV27 to TRBJ2-1; 9 nucleotides align to TRBD2. V gave up 3 bases and J gave up 9 bases; unmatched junction bases: 6. The germline V gene has CDR1 MNHEY and CDR2 SMNVEV (reference sequence). The CDR3 contains 14 residues.

This chain connects TRBV28 to TRBJ2-5, with D perhaps matching TRBD1 (7 bases). The DNA end is a closer match to TRBJ2-7, so the J assignment may be wrong. Germline lookup yields CDR1 MDHEN and CDR2 SYDVKM. The CDR3 runs to 12 residues. The DNA of the CDR3 is TGTGGGGGGGACAGTAACCCTTCCGAGCAGTACTTC. Translation gives CGGDSNPSEQYF.

The chain combines TRBV19 with TRBJ1-4; 8 positions match TRBD1. V gave up 4 bases and J gave up 1 base; unmatched junction bases: 5. The V gene's germline CDR1 is LNHDA and CDR2 SQIVND (reference sequence). The CDR3 totals 16 residues. CDR3 nucleotide sequence: TGTGCCAGTAGTAGCGGGACAGGCCGAACTAATGAAAAACTGTTTTTT. It specifies CASSSGTGRTNEKLFF.

The V and J genes are TRBV9 and TRBJ2-7, with 11 positions matching TRBD2. The CDR3 length is 16 residues. The junction had 6 bases not matched to a gene; V was cut back by 4 bases and J by 0 bases. The germline V gene encodes CDR1 SGDLS and CDR2 YYNGEE. DNA for the CDR3: TGTGCCAGCAGCCCCTCCGGGACTAGCGGCTCCTACGAGCAGTACTTC. As protein: CASSPSGTSGSYEQYF.

In this sample, this clone turned up a few times. Other nucleotide sequences in the sample specify the same CDR3. V is TRBV20-1 and J is TRBJ2-7; possible D gene TRBD1, 5 bases. CDR3 size: 11 residues. Between the trimmed V and J ends, which lost 5 bases and 3 bases, there was a span of 8 bases. In germline, CDR1 is DFQATT, CDR2 SNEGSKA (reference sequence). The chain's CDR3 is CSARRDYEQYF. The DNA for the CDR3 is TGCAGTGCTCGCAGGGACTACGAGCAGTACTTC.

This clone has only one observation. The genes are TRBV4-1 and TRBJ2-3; the match to TRBD1 covers 7 bases. This CDR3 spans 19 amino acids. In germline, CDR1 is MGHRA, CDR2 YSYEKL. The V segment lost 1 base and the J segment 0 bases; nucleotides outside the gene matches: 13. DNA for the CDR3: TGCGCCAGCAGCCAAGTCCCGGGACAGCATTCGCCTAGCACAGATACGCAGTATTTT. It yields the protein CASSQVPGQHSPSTDTQYF.

The chain recombines TRBV11-2 with TRBJ1-1; 12 bases agree with TRBD1. Losses at the gene ends were 5 bases for V and 0 bases for J; bases not matched to a gene: 4. In germline, CDR1 is SGHAT, CDR2 FQNNGV. This CDR3 comprises 16 residues. CDR3 nucleotide sequence: TGTGCCAGCAGCCCCCGGGACAGGGGGCTGAACACTGAAGCTTTCTTT. Translating it yields CASSPRDRGLNTEAFF.

This chain links TRBV5-1 with TRBJ2-7, with 11 positions matching TRBD2. Germline V gene data show CDR1 as SGHRS and CDR2 as YFSETQ. The CDR3 runs 15 residues. Trimming took 2 bases from V and 3 from J; bases not matched to a gene: 4. The CDR3 reads CASSLAGLADYEQYF. CDR3 bases: TGCGCCAGCAGCTTAGCGGGACTAGCGGACTACGAGCAGTACTTC.

The sample holds a few counts of this clone. The chain is built from TRBV29-1 and TRBJ2-1, with a weak D call TRBD1 (6 bases). Per germline, CDR1 SQVTM and CDR2 ANQGSEA. The CDR3 has 14 amino acids. CDR3 protein: CSGGQRGPYNEQFF. The CDR3 nucleotides are TGCAGTGGGGGCCAGAGGGGACCTTACAATGAGCAGTTCTTC.

This clone was seen a single time. J is TRBJ2-1 and V is TRBV10-3; 8 positions agree with TRBD2. This CDR3 is built from 18 residues. CDR1 ENHRY and CDR2 SYGVKD come from the germline V gene. J was trimmed by 0 bases and V by 5 bases; bases with no gene match: 12. CDR3 bases: TGTGCCATCAGTCTCGGGAGGGCCCTGGGCCGCTCCTACAATGAGCAGTTCTTC. Translated, it gives CAISLGRALGRSYNEQFF.

The rearrangement links TRBV25-1 to TRBJ1-2, with D uncertain. Trimming pared 3 bases from V and 9 bases from J, leaving 11 bases between. The CDR3 runs to 12 residues. Per the germline V gene, CDR1 is MGHDK and CDR2 is SYGVNS. DNA for the CDR3: TGTGCCAGCAGTGACGGGTACCTTCGCTACACCTTC. Its protein is CASSDGYLRYTF.

The chain joins TRBV4-1 to TRBJ2-5; D gene unclear. From germline, CDR1 is MGHRA and CDR2 YSYEKL. Trimming stripped 1 base from V and 5 bases from J, with 8 bases between. This CDR3 has 13 amino acids. CDR3 amino acids: CASSQGSRETQYF. The CDR3 DNA follows: TGCGCCAGCAGCCAAGGGTCTAGGGAGACCCAGTACTTC.

V and J are TRBV6-1 and TRBJ2-1; TRBD1 might be the D (5 bases). CDR1 and CDR2 (germline): MNHNS, SASEGT. V was cut by 3 bases and J by 3 bases, with 12 bases left in between. The CDR3 is 15 residues long. CDR3 region: CASSEGQGGYNEQFF. CDR3 bases: TGTGCCAGCAGTGAGGGGCAGGGTGGCTACAATGAGCAGTTCTTC.

The rearrangement uses TRBV7-2 and TRBJ2-5, with a weak D call TRBD1 (6 bases). CDR3 size: 15 residues. CDR1 SGHTA and CDR2 FQGNSA come from the germline V gene. V lost 5 bases and J lost 5, with 18 bases in between. CDR3 sequence (DNA): TGTGCCAGCAGCAAGGGACAAGGCCTTACCGAGACCCAGTACTTC. It is translated as CASSKGQGLTETQYF.

This clone was observed a single time. For the CDR3, the DNA is TGTGCCAGCAGCTTGGGGCGGGAGGGTTACGAGCAGTACTTC. This translates into CASSLGREGYEQYF. V is TRBV5-4 and J is TRBJ2-7; 9 bases map to TRBD2. CDR3 length: 14 residues. Germline CDR1 reads SGHNT; CDR2 reads YYREEE (reference sequence). With 0 bases clipped from V and 4 bases from J, the junction kept 2 bases outside the gene matches.

V gene TRBV9 combines with J gene TRBJ2-7; 14 bases agree with TRBD2. The CDR3 has 17 amino acids. Germline values: CDR1 SGDLS, CDR2 YYNGEE. Trimming removed 3 bases from V and 7 bases from J; junction bases left unmatched: 12. DNA of the CDR3: TGTGCCAGCAGCGCGGTTCCGGGACTAGCGGGAGCCGTTGAGCAGTACTTC. Translation gives CASSAVPGLAGAVEQYF.

V gene TRBV28 combines with J gene TRBJ2-1; D ambiguous. Germline-derived CDR1 and CDR2 are MDHEN and SYDVKM. The CDR3 has 14 residues. The V end lost 3 bases, the J end lost 8 bases, and 14 bases lay between the germline ends. The CDR3 DNA follows: TGTGCCAGCAGTTTTTGGCAGGATGGCGATGAGCAGTTCTTC. Encoded protein: CASSFWQDGDEQFF.

With regard to this clone: Distinct nucleotide sequences in the sample also encode this CDR3. The V call is TRBV6-5, the J call TRBJ1-1, with 12 bases that match TRBD1. The CDR3 runs 15 residues. The germline V gene encodes CDR1 MNHEY and CDR2 SVGAGI. J was trimmed by 3 bases and V by 6 bases; bases with no gene match: 5. The CDR3 loop reads CASRGQGAGDTEAFF. The CDR3, as DNA: TGTGCCAGCAGGGGACAGGGGGCCGGGGACACTGAAGCTTTCTTT.